Described below is a single TCR beta chain sequence and its context. Assay: immunoSEQ multiplex PCR; the TCRdb copy retains only in-frame clones and omits some. The sample consists of around 30,000 clones, approximately 87% of them appearing once. The data are from a study of lymphopenia after photon versus proton radiotherapy. V shed 3 bases and J 0 bases; nucleotides not matched to a gene: 6. The CDR3 loop spans 17 amino acids. The germline V gene encodes CDR1 SEHNR and CDR2 FQNEAQ (reference sequence). This chain links TRBV7-9 with TRBJ1-3; 9 bases fit TRBD1. The clonotype comes from a woman aged 70 to 79 with pancreatic cancer. The input for sequencing was peripheral blood, taken from a patient treated with proton-based radiotherapy. The DNA for the CDR3 is TGTGCCAGCAGCTTGGCCGTGGGACAGGGCTCTGGAAACACCATATATTTT. Its protein is CASSLAVGQGSGNTIYF.